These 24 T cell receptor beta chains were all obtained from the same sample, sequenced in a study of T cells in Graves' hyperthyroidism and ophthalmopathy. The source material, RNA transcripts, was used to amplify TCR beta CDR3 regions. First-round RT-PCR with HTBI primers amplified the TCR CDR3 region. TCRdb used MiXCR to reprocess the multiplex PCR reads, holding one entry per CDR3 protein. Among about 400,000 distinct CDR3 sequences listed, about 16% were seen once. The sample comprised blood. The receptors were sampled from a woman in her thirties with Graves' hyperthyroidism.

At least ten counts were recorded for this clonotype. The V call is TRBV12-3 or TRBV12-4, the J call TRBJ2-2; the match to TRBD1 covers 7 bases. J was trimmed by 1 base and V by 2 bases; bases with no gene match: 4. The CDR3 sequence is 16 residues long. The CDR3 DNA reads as TGTGCCAGCAGTTTAAGTACAGGGGAGAACACCGGGGAGCTGTTTTTT. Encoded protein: CASSLSTGENTGELFF.

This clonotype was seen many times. The CDR3 loop is CASNTGAHGYTF. The CDR3 DNA is TGTGCCAGCAATACAGGGGCCCATGGCTACACCTTC. The rearrangement uses TRBV12-3 or TRBV12-4 and TRBJ1-2; 7 nucleotides align to TRBD1. V lost 7 bases, J lost 6 bases, and 5 bases stayed unmatched. The CDR3 sequence is 12 residues long.

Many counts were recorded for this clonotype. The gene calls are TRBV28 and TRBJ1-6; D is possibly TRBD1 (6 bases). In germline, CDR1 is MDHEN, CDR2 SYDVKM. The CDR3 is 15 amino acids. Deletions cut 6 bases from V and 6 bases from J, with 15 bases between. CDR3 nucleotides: TGTGCCAGCAGAATCCGGAGGGGGGCTAATTCACCCCTCCACTTT. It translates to CASRIRRGANSPLHF.

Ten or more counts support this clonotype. DNA of the CDR3: TGCAGTGCCCGGTCGGTGACAGGGGTTTACGAGCAGTACTTC. Encoded protein: CSARSVTGVYEQYF. The chain recombines TRBV20-1 with TRBJ2-7; 8 positions match TRBD1. The CDR3 runs to 14 residues. Germline loops: CDR1 DFQATT, CDR2 SNEGSKA (reference sequence). The J segment lost 4 bases and the V segment lost 6 bases, leaving 11 bases of the junction unmatched.

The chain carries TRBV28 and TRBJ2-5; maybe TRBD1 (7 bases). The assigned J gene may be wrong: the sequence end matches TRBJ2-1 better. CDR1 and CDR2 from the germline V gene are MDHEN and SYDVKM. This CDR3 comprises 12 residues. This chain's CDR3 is CASSLQGGGQFF. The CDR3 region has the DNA TGTGCCAGCAGCCTGCAGGGGGGTGGCCAGTTCTTC.

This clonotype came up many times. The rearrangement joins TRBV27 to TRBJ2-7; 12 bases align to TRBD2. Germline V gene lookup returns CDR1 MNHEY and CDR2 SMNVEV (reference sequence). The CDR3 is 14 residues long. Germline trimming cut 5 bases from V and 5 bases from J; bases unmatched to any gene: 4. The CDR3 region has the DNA TGTGCCAGCAGTACCCGACTAGCGGGAGACGAGCAGTACTTC. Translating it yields CASSTRLAGDEQYF.

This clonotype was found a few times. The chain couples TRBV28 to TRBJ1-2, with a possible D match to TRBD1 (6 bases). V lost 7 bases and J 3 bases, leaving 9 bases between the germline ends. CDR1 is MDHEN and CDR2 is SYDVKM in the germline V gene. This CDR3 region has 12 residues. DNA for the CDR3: TGTGCCAGCAACAGGGTCGACTATGGCTACACCTTC. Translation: CASNRVDYGYTF.

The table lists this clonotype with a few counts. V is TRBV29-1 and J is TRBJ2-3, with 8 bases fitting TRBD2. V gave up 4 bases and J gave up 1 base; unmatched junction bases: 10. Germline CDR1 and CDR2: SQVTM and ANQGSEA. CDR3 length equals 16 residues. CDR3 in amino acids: CSVVGKRERRTDTQYF. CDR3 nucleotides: TGCAGCGTTGTAGGCAAGCGGGAGAGGCGCACAGATACGCAGTATTTT.

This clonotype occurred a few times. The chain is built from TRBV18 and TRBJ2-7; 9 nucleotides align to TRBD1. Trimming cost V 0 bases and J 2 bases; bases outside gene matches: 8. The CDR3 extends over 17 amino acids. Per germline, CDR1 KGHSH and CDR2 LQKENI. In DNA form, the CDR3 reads TGTGCCAGCTCACCACCGCCGGGACAGGGAATAACCTACGAGCAGTACTTC. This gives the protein CASSPPPGQGITYEQYF. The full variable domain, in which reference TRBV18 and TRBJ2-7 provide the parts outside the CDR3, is NAGVMQNPRHLVRRRGQEARLRCSPMKGHSHVYWYRQLPEEGLKFMVYLQKENIIDESGMPKERFSAEFPKEGPSILRIQQVVRGDSAAYFCASSPPPGQGITYEQYFGPGTRLTVT.

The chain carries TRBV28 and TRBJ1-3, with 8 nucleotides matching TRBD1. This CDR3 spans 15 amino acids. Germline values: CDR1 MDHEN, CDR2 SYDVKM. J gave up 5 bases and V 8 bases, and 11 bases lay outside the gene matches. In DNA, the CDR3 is TGTGCCAGCGGGAAATCAGGGGGCGGACGAAACACCATATATTTT. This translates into CASGKSGGGRNTIYF.

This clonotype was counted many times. The CDR3 sequence is CSARDFGAGAYQPQHF. The CDR3 DNA sequence: TGCAGTGCTAGAGATTTCGGCGCGGGGGCCTATCAGCCCCAGCATTTT. The chain uses TRBV20-1 and TRBJ1-5, with D possibly TRBD1 on 6 matching bases. CDR1 and CDR2 from the germline V gene are DFQATT and SNEGSKA (reference sequence). Trimming shortened V by 0 bases and J by 5 bases, and 17 bases separated the two germline ends. The CDR3 consists of 16 residues.

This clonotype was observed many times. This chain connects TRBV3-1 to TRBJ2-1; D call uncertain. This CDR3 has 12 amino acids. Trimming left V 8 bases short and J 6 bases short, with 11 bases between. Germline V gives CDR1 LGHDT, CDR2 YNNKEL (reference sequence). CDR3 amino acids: CASWQLGNEQFF. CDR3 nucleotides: TGTGCCAGCTGGCAGTTAGGCAATGAGCAGTTCTTC.

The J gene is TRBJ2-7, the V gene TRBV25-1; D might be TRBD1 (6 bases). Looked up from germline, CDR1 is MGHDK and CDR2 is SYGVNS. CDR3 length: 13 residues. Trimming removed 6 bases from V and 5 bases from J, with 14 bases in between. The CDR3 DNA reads TGTGCCAGCAGGGCCGGGACATGGGACGAGCAGTACTTC. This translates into CASRAGTWDEQYF.

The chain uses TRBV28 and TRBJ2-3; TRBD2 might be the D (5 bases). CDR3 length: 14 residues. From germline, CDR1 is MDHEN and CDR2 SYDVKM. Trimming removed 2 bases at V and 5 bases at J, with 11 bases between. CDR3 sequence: CASSLPQRVDTQYF. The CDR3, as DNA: TGTGCCAGCAGTTTACCCCAGAGGGTAGATACGCAGTATTTT.

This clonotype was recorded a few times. The CDR3 loop reads CASSYSGDTGNTIYF. CDR3 coding DNA: TGTGCCAGCAGTTACTCGGGGGACACCGGAAACACCATATATTTT. The chain carries TRBV6-6 and TRBJ1-3, with D perhaps matching TRBD1 (6 bases). Deletions cut 0 bases from V and 4 bases from J, with 10 bases between. The germline CDR1 and CDR2 sequences are MNHNY and SVGAGI (reference sequence). The CDR3 spans 15 residues.

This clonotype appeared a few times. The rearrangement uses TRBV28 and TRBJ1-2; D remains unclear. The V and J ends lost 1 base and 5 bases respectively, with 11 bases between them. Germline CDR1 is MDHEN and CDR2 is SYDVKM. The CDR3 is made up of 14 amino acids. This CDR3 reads CASSLSTVEYGYTF. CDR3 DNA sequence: TGTGCCAGCAGTTTATCTACAGTCGAGTATGGCTACACCTTC.

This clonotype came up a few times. The CDR3 reads CASSKTGGLSLQETQYF. DNA for the CDR3: TGTGCCAGCAGCAAGACGGGAGGATTGTCTCTCCAAGAGACCCAGTACTTC. V is TRBV11-1 and J is TRBJ2-5, with 7 bases matching TRBD2. The CDR3 totals 17 residues. The germline V gene has CDR1 SGHAT and CDR2 FQDESV (reference sequence). The V gene end was trimmed by 5 bases and the J gene end by 1 base; junction bases not matched to a gene: 13.

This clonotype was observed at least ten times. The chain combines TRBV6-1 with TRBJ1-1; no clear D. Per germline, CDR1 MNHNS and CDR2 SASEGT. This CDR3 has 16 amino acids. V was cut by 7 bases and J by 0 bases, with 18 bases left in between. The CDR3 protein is CASMVRGKLMNTEAFF. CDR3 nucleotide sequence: TGTGCCAGCATGGTTCGGGGAAAGCTCATGAACACTGAAGCTTTCTTT.

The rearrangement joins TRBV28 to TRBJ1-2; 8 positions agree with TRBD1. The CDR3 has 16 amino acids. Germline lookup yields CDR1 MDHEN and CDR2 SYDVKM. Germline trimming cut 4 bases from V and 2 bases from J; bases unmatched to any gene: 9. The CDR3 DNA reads TGTGCCAGCAGTTCAATACCGGGACAGGTGAACTATGGCTACACCTTC. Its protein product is CASSSIPGQVNYGYTF.

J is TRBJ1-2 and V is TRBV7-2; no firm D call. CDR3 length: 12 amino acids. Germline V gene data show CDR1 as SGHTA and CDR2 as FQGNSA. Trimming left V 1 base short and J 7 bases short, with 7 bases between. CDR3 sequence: CASSLEVIGYTF. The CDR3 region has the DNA TGTGCCAGCAGCTTAGAGGTCATTGGCTACACCTTC.

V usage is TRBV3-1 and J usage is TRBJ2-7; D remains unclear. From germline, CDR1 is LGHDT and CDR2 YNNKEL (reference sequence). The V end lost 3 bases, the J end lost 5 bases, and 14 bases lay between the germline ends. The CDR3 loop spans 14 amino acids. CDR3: CASSQSGAGDEQYF. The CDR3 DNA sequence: TGTGCCAGCAGCCAGTCGGGTGCCGGTGACGAGCAGTACTTC.

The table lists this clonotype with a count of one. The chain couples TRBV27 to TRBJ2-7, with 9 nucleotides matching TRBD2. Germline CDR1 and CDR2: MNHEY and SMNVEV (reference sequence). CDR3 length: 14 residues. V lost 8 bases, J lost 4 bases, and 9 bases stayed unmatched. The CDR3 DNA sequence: TGTGCCAGCGGGCTAGCGGGGAATTTTTACGAGCAGTACTTC. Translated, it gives CASGLAGNFYEQYF.

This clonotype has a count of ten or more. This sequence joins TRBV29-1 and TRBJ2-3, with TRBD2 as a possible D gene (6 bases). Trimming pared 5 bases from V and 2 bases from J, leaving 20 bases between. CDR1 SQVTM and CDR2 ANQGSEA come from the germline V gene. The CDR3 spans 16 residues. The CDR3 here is CSVPPGSGFPTDTQYF. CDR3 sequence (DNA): TGCAGCGTTCCCCCAGGGAGCGGGTTTCCCACAGATACGCAGTATTTT.

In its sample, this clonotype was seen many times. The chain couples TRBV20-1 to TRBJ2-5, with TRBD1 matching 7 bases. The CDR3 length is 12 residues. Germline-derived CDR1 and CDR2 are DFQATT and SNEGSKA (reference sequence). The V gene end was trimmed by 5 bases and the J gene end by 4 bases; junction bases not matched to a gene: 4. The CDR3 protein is CSAQYRGETQYF. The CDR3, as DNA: TGCAGTGCTCAGTACAGGGGAGAGACCCAGTACTTC.